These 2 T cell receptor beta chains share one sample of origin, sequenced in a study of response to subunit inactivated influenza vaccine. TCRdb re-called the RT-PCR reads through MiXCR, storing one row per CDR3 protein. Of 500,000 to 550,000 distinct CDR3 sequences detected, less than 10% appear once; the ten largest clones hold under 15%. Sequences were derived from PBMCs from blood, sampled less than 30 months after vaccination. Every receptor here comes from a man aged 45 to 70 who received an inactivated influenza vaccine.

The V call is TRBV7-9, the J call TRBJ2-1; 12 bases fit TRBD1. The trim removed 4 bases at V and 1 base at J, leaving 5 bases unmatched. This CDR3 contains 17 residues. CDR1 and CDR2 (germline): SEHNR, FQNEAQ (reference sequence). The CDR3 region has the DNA TGTGCCAGCAGCTCCCAGGGACAGGGGGCGTCCTACAATGAGCAGTTCTTC. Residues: CASSSQGQGASYNEQFF.

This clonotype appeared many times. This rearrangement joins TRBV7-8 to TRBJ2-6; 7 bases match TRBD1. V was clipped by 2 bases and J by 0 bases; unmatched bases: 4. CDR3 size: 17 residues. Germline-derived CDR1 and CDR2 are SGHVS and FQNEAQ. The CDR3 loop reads CASSLRQGSSGANVLTF. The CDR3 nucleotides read TGTGCCAGCAGCTTAAGACAGGGTAGCTCTGGGGCCAACGTCCTGACTTTC.